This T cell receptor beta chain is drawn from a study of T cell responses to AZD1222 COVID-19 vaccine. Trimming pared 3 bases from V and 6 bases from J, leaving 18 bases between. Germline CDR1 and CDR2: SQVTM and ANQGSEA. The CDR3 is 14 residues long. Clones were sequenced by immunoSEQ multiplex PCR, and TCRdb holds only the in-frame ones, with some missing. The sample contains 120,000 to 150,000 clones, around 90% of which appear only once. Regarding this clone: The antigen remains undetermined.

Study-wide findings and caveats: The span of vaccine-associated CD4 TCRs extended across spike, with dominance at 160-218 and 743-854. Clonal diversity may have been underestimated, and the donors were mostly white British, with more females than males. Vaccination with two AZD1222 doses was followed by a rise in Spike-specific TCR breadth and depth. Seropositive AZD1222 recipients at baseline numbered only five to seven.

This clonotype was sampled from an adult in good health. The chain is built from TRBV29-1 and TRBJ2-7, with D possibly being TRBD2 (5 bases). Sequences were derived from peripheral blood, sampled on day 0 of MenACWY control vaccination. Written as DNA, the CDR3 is TGCAGCGTTGACCGGGGTAGTGTCCCATCCGAGCAGTACTTC. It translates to CSVDRGSVPSEQYF.